The 32 T cell receptor beta chains below were found in one sample sequenced in a study of yellow fever vaccine responses in identical twins. TCRdb re-analysed the RT-PCR reads in MiXCR, keeping a single row per CDR3 protein. The table has roughly 15,000 distinct CDR3 sequences, less than 85% seen once. This specimen consisted of T cells from blood (PBMCs), unsorted or a sorted subset (not recorded which), obtained before or after yellow fever vaccination (not recorded which). The source is a woman aged 18-29 years who received the yellow fever vaccine.

V gene TRBV18 combines with J gene TRBJ2-3; 14 nucleotides line up with TRBD2. V shed 3 bases, J shed 4 bases, and the junction held 0 bases outside the gene matches. Per the germline V gene, CDR1 is KGHSH and CDR2 is LQKENI. The length of the CDR3 is 15 residues. The CDR3 region has the DNA TGTGCCAGCTCACCGGGACTAGCGGGAGCAGATACGCAGTATTTT. This translates into CASSPGLAGADTQYF.

J is TRBJ2-5 and V is TRBV3-1; TRBD2 matches 9 bases. Germline lookup yields CDR1 LGHDT and CDR2 YNNKEL (reference sequence). The J segment lost 4 bases and the V segment lost 5 bases, leaving 5 bases of the junction unmatched. CDR3 length: 14 amino acids. CDR3 amino acids: CASSTGLAAETQYF. For the CDR3, the DNA is TGTGCCAGCAGCACGGGACTAGCTGCAGAGACCCAGTACTTC.

The V and J genes are TRBV6-2 or TRBV6-3 and TRBJ1-5; TRBD1 matches 9 bases. The CDR3 spans 15 residues. Germline trimming cut 5 bases from V and 4 bases from J; bases unmatched to any gene: 6. CDR1 and CDR2 (germline): MNHEY, SVGEGT. This CDR3 is CASSRPGQGNQPQHF. The CDR3 nucleotides are TGTGCCAGCAGTAGGCCGGGACAGGGAAATCAGCCCCAGCATTTT.

The chain uses TRBV4-3 and TRBJ2-2, with a tentative D call TRBD1 (6 bases). Trimming pared 10 bases from V and 5 bases from J, leaving 20 bases between. Germline V gene lookup returns CDR1 LGHNA and CDR2 YSLEER. The CDR3 consists of 15 residues. CDR3 protein: CATSPRTQGTGELFF. The CDR3 DNA reads TGCGCCACTTCTCCTCGGACACAGGGAACCGGGGAGCTGTTTTTT.

V and J are TRBV12-3 or TRBV12-4 and TRBJ1-6; 10 nucleotides agree with TRBD1. V lost 3 bases to trimming and J lost 7 bases; unmatched junction nucleotides: 3. The length of the CDR3 is 15 residues. CDR3 coding DNA: TGTGCCAGCAGTTTGGGGACAGGGGCGAATTCACCCCTCCACTTT. It codes for CASSLGTGANSPLHF.

This chain connects TRBV18 to TRBJ2-7, with 8 bases aligning to TRBD2. The ends lost 4 bases at V and 2 bases at J; junction bases unmatched: 4. The CDR3 consists of 14 residues. Looked up from germline, CDR1 is KGHSH and CDR2 is LQKENI. In DNA, the CDR3 is TGTGCCAGCTCACTAGCGGGGTTCACCTACGAGCAGTACTTC. Residues: CASSLAGFTYEQYF.

V gene TRBV2 combines with J gene TRBJ1-1; 8 nucleotides align to TRBD1. With 6 bases clipped from V and 5 bases from J, the junction kept 5 bases outside the gene matches. Germline V gene lookup returns CDR1 SNHLY and CDR2 FYNNEI. This CDR3 region has 13 residues. CDR3 DNA sequence: TGTGCCAGCAGGGCGGACAGGGAGACTGAAGCTTTCTTT. This sequence encodes CASRADRETEAFF.

V usage is TRBV5-1 and J usage is TRBJ2-2, with a weak D call TRBD1 (6 bases). V was cut by 0 bases and J by 6 bases, with 12 bases left in between. The CDR3 is made up of 15 amino acids. Germline CDR1 and CDR2: SGHRS and YFSETQ. The CDR3 loop reads CASSLAGQSPGELFF. The CDR3 coding sequence is TGCGCCAGCAGCTTGGCCGGACAGTCCCCCGGGGAGCTGTTTTTT.

This clonotype has a single count. The chain carries TRBV7-2 and TRBJ2-1, with 9 nucleotides matching TRBD2. Germline CDR1 SGHTA, CDR2 FQGNSA. The trim removed 0 bases at V and 4 bases at J, leaving 4 bases unmatched. CDR3 length: 16 residues. The CDR3 nucleotides are TGTGCCAGCAGCTTAGCGGGGACTAGCAGGTACAATGAGCAGTTCTTC. Translation gives CASSLAGTSRYNEQFF.

The gene calls are TRBV7-6 and TRBJ1-3; D remains ambiguous. Germline CDR1 and CDR2: SGHVS and FNYEAQ. This CDR3 comprises 18 residues. V lost 1 base to trimming and J lost 0 bases, with 16 bases between them. The CDR3 protein is CASSLGSHAGASGNTIYF. For the CDR3, the DNA is TGTGCCAGCAGCTTAGGGTCGCACGCCGGCGCCTCTGGAAACACCATATATTTT.

This clonotype was counted between two and nine times. The chain uses TRBV6-2 or TRBV6-3 and TRBJ2-1, with TRBD2 matching 9 bases. CDR1 and CDR2 from the germline V gene are MNHEY and SVGEGT. This CDR3 is 17 amino acids long. Trimming took 0 bases from V and 7 from J; bases not matched to a gene: 10. CDR3 in amino acids: CASSYSLAGKTFNEQFF. CDR3 sequence (DNA): TGTGCCAGCAGTTACTCCCTAGCGGGGAAAACCTTTAATGAGCAGTTCTTC.

DNA of the CDR3: TGTGCCAGCTCACCAGGGAGAGGAGTGGTTGGTGGCTACACCTTC. Translated, it gives CASSPGRGVVGGYTF. The genes are TRBV9 and TRBJ1-2; perhaps TRBD1 as D (5 bases). The germline V and J ends were trimmed by 7 bases and 7 bases, with 23 bases remaining between them. The CDR3 is 15 residues long. Germline V CDR1 and CDR2: SGDLS, YYNGEE. Variable domain in full (rest from reference TRBV9 and TRBJ1-2): DSGVTQTPKHLITATGQRVTLRCSPRSGDLSVYWYQQSLDQGLQFLIQYYNGEERAKGNILERFSAQQFPDLHSELNLSSLELGDSALYFCASSPGRGVVGGYTFGSGTRLTVV.

This clonotype has only one observation. This chain links TRBV6-9 with TRBJ2-1, with TRBD1 identical over 8 bases. CDR3 length: 15 amino acids. Losses at the gene ends were 2 bases for V and 0 bases for J; bases not matched to a gene: 0. Germline values: CDR1 MNHGY, CDR2 SVAAGI. CDR3 in amino acids: CASSYTGGSYNEQFF. The DNA of the CDR3 is TGTGCCAGCAGTTATACAGGGGGCTCCTACAATGAGCAGTTCTTC.

The chain joins TRBV6-1 to TRBJ1-2, with a possible D match to TRBD1 (6 bases). The germline V and J ends were trimmed by 2 bases and 2 bases, with 9 bases remaining between them. CDR1 is MNHNS, CDR2 SASEGT, per germline. The CDR3 is 14 amino acids. CDR3: CASSEPDRNYGYTF. CDR3 nucleotides: TGTGCCAGCAGTGAACCGGACAGAAACTATGGCTACACCTTC.

The chain recombines TRBV5-1 with TRBJ2-3; no definite D call. CDR1 and CDR2 from the germline V gene are SGHRS and YFSETQ. This CDR3 comprises 15 residues. Trimming stripped 0 bases from V and 0 bases from J, with 8 bases between. This chain's CDR3 is CASSLEVDSTDTQYF. CDR3 bases: TGCGCCAGCAGCTTGGAAGTTGATAGCACAGATACGCAGTATTTT. Together with reference TRBV5-1 and TRBJ2-3, the CDR3 gives the full variable domain: KAGVTQTPRYLIKTRGQQVTLSCSPISGHRSVSWYQQTPGQGLQFLFEYFSETQRNKGNFPGRFSGRQFSNSRSEMNVSTLELGDSALYLCASSLEVDSTDTQYFGPGTRLTVL.

The chain is built from TRBV7-2 and TRBJ2-3, with D unresolved. The CDR3 has 15 amino acids. The germline V gene encodes CDR1 SGHTA and CDR2 FQGNSA. V lost 0 bases and J 1 base, leaving 8 bases between the germline ends. The CDR3, as DNA: TGTGCCAGCAGCTTAGCGTTGCGCGGCACAGATACGCAGTATTTT. This gives the protein CASSLALRGTDTQYF.

In its sample, this clonotype was seen a few times. The chain carries TRBV11-3 and TRBJ2-1; TRBD2 might be the D (5 bases). V was clipped by 5 bases and J by 1 base, with 9 bases between them. This CDR3 region has 14 residues. The germline CDR1 and CDR2 sequences are SGHNT and YENEEA. CDR3 sequence: CASSRPGSYNEQFF. For the CDR3, the DNA is TGTGCCAGCAGCCGTCCGGGATCCTACAATGAGCAGTTCTTC.

The J gene is TRBJ2-1, the V gene TRBV2, with D possibly matching TRBD1 (6 bases). The CDR3 extends over 15 amino acids. Germline assignment: CDR1 SNHLY and CDR2 FYNNEI. The V and J ends lost 4 bases and 9 bases respectively, with 19 bases between them. The CDR3 loop is CASSGTASGMLEQFF. As DNA, the CDR3 is TGTGCCAGCAGTGGGACAGCCTCTGGCATGCTTGAGCAGTTCTTC.

The genes are TRBV11-3 and TRBJ2-6; D is ambiguous. V dropped 3 bases and J dropped 0 bases, with 9 bases sitting between them. This CDR3 is 16 amino acids long. CDR1 and CDR2 (germline): SGHNT, YENEEA. CDR3 amino acids: CASSLGTHSGANVLTF. The DNA for the CDR3 is TGTGCCAGCAGCTTGGGTACACACTCTGGGGCCAACGTCCTGACTTTC.

The V gene is TRBV12-3 or TRBV12-4, the J gene TRBJ1-4; maybe TRBD1 (5 bases). The CDR3 has 15 residues. The ends were cut back, 5 bases at V and 6 bases at J, with 16 bases in the middle. CDR3 amino acids: CASSHGALRDEKLFF. The CDR3 nucleotides read TGTGCCAGCAGTCACGGGGCCCTCCGAGATGAAAAACTGTTTTTT.

The chain couples TRBV5-1 to TRBJ1-6, with TRBD1 identical over 10 bases. From germline, CDR1 is SGHRS and CDR2 YFSETQ. Losses at the gene ends were 1 base for V and 8 bases for J; bases not matched to a gene: 3. The CDR3 is made up of 15 amino acids. DNA for the CDR3: TGCGCCAGCAGCTTGAAGGACAGGGGGGATTCACCCCTCCACTTT. This translates into CASSLKDRGDSPLHF.

The chain links TRBV5-1 to TRBJ1-5; D gene ambiguous. V was trimmed by 0 bases and J by 4 bases, leaving 5 bases between them. Germline lookup yields CDR1 SGHRS and CDR2 YFSETQ. CDR3 length: 13 residues. The CDR3: CASSLAGNQPQHF. CDR3 nucleotides: TGCGCCAGCAGCTTGGCAGGAAATCAGCCCCAGCATTTT. Together with reference TRBV5-1 and TRBJ1-5, the CDR3 gives the full variable domain: KAGVTQTPRYLIKTRGQQVTLSCSPISGHRSVSWYQQTPGQGLQFLFEYFSETQRNKGNFPGRFSGRQFSNSRSEMNVSTLELGDSALYLCASSLAGNQPQHFGDGTRLSIL.

The V and J genes are TRBV11-2 and TRBJ2-5; 9 bases are a match to TRBD1. V shed 1 base and J 5 bases; nucleotides not matched to a gene: 5. Germline CDR1 SGHAT, CDR2 FQNNGV. The CDR3 contains 15 residues. This CDR3 is CASSLVGTGSETQYF. DNA of the CDR3: TGTGCCAGCAGCTTAGTTGGGACAGGGTCGGAGACCCAGTACTTC.

The rearrangement uses TRBV14 and TRBJ2-1; the D gene could be TRBD1 or TRBD2 (5 bases each). Germline V lookup: CDR1 SGHDN, CDR2 FVKESK. The CDR3 is 14 amino acids. V lost 4 bases and J lost 0, with 7 bases in between. The CDR3 reads CASSRGSSYNEQFF. CDR3 in DNA: TGTGCCAGCAGCCGGGGGAGCTCCTACAATGAGCAGTTCTTC.

The rearrangement links TRBV2 to TRBJ2-1; D uncertain. The CDR3 covers 11 residues. Deletions cut 8 bases from V and 4 bases from J, with 6 bases between. Germline V gene data show CDR1 as SNHLY and CDR2 as FYNNEI. CDR3: CASAGYNEQFF. CDR3 nucleotides: TGTGCCAGCGCCGGATACAATGAGCAGTTCTTC.

The chain couples TRBV20-1 to TRBJ2-3; 10 bases line up with TRBD2. Trimming removed 5 bases from V and 4 bases from J; junction bases left unmatched: 12. The CDR3 length is 16 residues. Germline values: CDR1 DFQATT, CDR2 SNEGSKA (reference sequence). CDR3 DNA sequence: TGCAGTGCTCTCCTCAGCGGGGGGGCCGGAGCAGATACGCAGTATTTT. Protein: CSALLSGGAGADTQYF.

The chain uses TRBV11-3 and TRBJ1-1; unclear D gene. Germline V gives CDR1 SGHNT, CDR2 YENEEA. Deletions cut 5 bases from V and 0 bases from J, with 7 bases between. The CDR3 is made up of 13 amino acids. The CDR3 is CASSTRVNTEAFF. CDR3 DNA: TGTGCCAGCAGCACCCGGGTGAACACTGAAGCTTTCTTT.

The V call is TRBV18, the J call TRBJ2-7, with D perhaps given as TRBD1 or TRBD2 (6 bases each). Germline CDR1 and CDR2: KGHSH and LQKENI. The V and J ends lost 3 bases and 5 bases respectively, with 11 bases between them. The length of the CDR3 is 13 residues. The CDR3, as DNA: TGTGCCAGCTCACCGTCGGGGGCCCACGAGCAGTACGTC. It yields the protein CASSPSGAHEQYV.

The chain combines TRBV2 with TRBJ2-5; 8 nucleotides line up with TRBD2. Losses at the gene ends were 5 bases for V and 5 bases for J; bases not matched to a gene: 10. CDR3 length: 15 residues. The germline V gene has CDR1 SNHLY and CDR2 FYNNEI. The CDR3 spells CASSTQSGSTETQYF. The CDR3 DNA reads as TGTGCCAGCAGTACTCAAAGCGGGAGCACCGAGACCCAGTACTTC. The full variable domain, in which reference TRBV2 and TRBJ2-5 provide the parts outside the CDR3, is EPEVTQTPSHQVTQMGQEVILRCVPISNHLYFYWYRQILGQKVEFLVSFYNNEISEKSEIFDDQFSVERPDGSNFTLKIRSTKLEDSAMYFCASSTQSGSTETQYFGPGTRLLVL.

This chain uses TRBV6-2 or TRBV6-3 with TRBJ1-1, with a possible D match to TRBD1 (6 bases). Trimming stripped 2 bases from V and 1 base from J, with 14 bases between. This CDR3 has 16 residues. Per germline, CDR1 MNHEY and CDR2 SVGEGT. The CDR3 DNA is TGTGCCAGCAGTTACCGAAACCGGGACAAGAACACTGAAGCTTTCTTT. This encodes CASSYRNRDKNTEAFF.

The V and J genes are TRBV20-1 and TRBJ2-1; the D is unclear. Trimming took 3 bases from V and 3 from J, leaving 9 bases between them. In germline, CDR1 is DFQATT, CDR2 SNEGSKA (reference sequence). This CDR3 comprises 13 residues. CDR3 coding DNA: TGCAGTGCTAGTGGGAATTACTACAATGAGCAGTTCTTC. This gives the protein CSASGNYYNEQFF.

There are a few counts of this clonotype. The chain couples TRBV3-1 to TRBJ1-2; 8 nucleotides agree with TRBD1. The CDR3 contains 15 residues. Germline V gene sequence: CDR1 LGHDT, CDR2 YNNKEL (reference sequence). V was clipped by 2 bases and J by 4 bases; unmatched bases: 6. The CDR3 sequence: CASSQWQGAGYGYTF. As DNA, the CDR3 is TGTGCCAGCAGCCAATGGCAGGGGGCGGGCTATGGCTACACCTTC.